This record concerns one T cell receptor beta chain sequence. Its specificity is not known. A far larger clone is one nucleotide away, so this likely arose from a read error. Germline V gives CDR1 SGDLS, CDR2 YYNGEE. V gave up 7 bases and J gave up 4 bases; unmatched junction bases: 0. CDR3 length equals 11 residues. The data derive from a study of beta chain features in type 1 diabetes. The study's findings and limits: Across all four CD4+ subsets, people with type 1 diabetes showed modestly shorter TCRB CDR3s.

Expressed TCRB transcripts were sequenced because the entire RNA isolate underwent reverse transcription. Profiling relied on immunoSEQ multiplex PCR, and the TCRdb table lists in-frame clones only, not all of them. The table includes some 240,000 clones, about 11% detected once. The chain combines TRBV9 with TRBJ1-2; TRBD1 matches at 8 bases. This clonotype was sampled from a man younger than 35 in good health. Source material: central memory CD4+ T cells from blood. CDR3 DNA: TGTGCCAGCGGACAGGGCTATGGCTACACCTTC. Translating gives CASGQGYGYTF.